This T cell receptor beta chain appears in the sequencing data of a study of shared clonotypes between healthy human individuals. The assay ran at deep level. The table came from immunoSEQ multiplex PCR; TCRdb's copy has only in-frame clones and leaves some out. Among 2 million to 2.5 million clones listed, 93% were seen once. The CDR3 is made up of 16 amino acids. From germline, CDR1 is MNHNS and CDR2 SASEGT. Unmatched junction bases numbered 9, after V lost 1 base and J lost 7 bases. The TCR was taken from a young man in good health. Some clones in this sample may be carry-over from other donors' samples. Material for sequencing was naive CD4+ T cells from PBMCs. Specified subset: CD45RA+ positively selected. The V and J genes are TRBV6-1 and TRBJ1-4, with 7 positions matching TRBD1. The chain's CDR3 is CASSEVRQGPGEKLFF. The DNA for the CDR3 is TGTGCCAGCAGTGAAGTTAGACAGGGCCCAGGTGAAAAACTGTTTTTT.